Given below is one T cell receptor (beta chain) in context. Its matching antigen is unknown. TCRdb used MiXCR to reprocess the 5' RACE reads, holding one entry per CDR3 protein. In the table there are hundreds of thousands of distinct CDR3 sequences, approximately 24% of which are singletons. The data belong to a study of identical twins. Germline V gene sequence: CDR1 MNHNS, CDR2 SASEGT. Trimming removed 6 bases from V and 8 bases from J; junction bases left unmatched: 15. This CDR3 is built from 15 residues. Study-level findings and limits: Twins' excess sharing was less marked for out-of-frame beta sequences.

These data are also associated with another study on T cells expressing NK-cell markers. That source notes: The TCR beta repertoires originated in sorted CD3+CD56+NKG2C+, CD3+CD56+NKG2C- and CD3+CD56-NKG2C+ T cells. Sorting was restricted to alpha-beta TCR T cells by an anti-gamma-delta TCR antibody in several experiments.

Sequenced input: CD4+ T cells sorted from blood. V gene TRBV6-1 combines with J gene TRBJ1-2; TRBD1 matches at 7 bases. The origin of this receptor is a woman aged 18-29 years in good health. The CDR3 spells CASRASSGGGSGYTF. The CDR3 DNA is TGTGCCAGCAGGGCGAGCTCAGGGGGAGGAAGCGGCTACACCTTC.